Only one count was recorded for the clone carrying this T cell receptor (beta chain). The source of the sample is a study of blood T cell repertoires in COVID-19. At the level of the study: The origin of the acute and convalescent COVID-19 samples was the United States, Italy and Spain.

The CDR3 consists of 18 residues. Germline CDR1 reads GTSNPN; CDR2 reads SVGIG (reference sequence). Trimming took 0 bases from V and 0 from J; bases not matched to a gene: 6. The assay was immunoSEQ multiplex PCR, and TCRdb's table has in-frame clones only and misses some. This table holds roughly 180,000 clones, around 85% found once. Recruitment covered about 25 US areas and drew participants whose ages spanned roughly 18 to 100 years. The receptor comes from a woman in her forties with acute COVID-19. The specimen was PBMCs or T cells enriched from blood (not recorded which). The rearrangement joins TRBV30 to TRBJ2-1, with 12 bases matching TRBD2. CDR3 region: CAWSVLPGLAGSYNEQFF. The CDR3 nucleotides are TGTGCCTGGAGTGTACTGCCGGGACTAGCGGGCTCCTACAATGAGCAGTTCTTC.